The source of this T cell receptor (beta chain) is a study of blood T cells in healthy people across ages. Study findings and constraints: Roughly linear age-related decline in beta diversity appeared, significant by age about 37.

About this clonotype: The antigen remains unidentified.

Through a sample-barcoded 5' primer and a J-beta primer mix, a second PCR was run for roughly 6 to 11 cycles. Each CDR3 protein gets one entry after TCRdb re-called the 5' RACE reads with MiXCR. The sample contains about 970,000 distinct CDR3 sequences, 51% of which appear only once. The germline V gene has CDR1 SQVTM and CDR2 ANQGSEA. The length of the CDR3 is 14 residues. V shed 7 bases and J shed 8 bases, with 21 bases lying between them. The V and J genes are TRBV29-1 and TRBJ2-1; no clear D gene. The source is a woman aged 55-69 years in good health. Specimen: blood. Here the CDR3 DNA reads TGCAGCGCTACCCTCAGGCAGGCCAGCGATGAGCAGTTCTTC. Its translation is CSATLRQASDEQFF.